This TCR beta chain was sequenced for a study of T cell responses to AZD1222 COVID-19 vaccine. Background on the study: It was second doses at about 4 or about 12 weeks that were pooled. Findings and caveats of the study: Reportedly, nearly half the spike-specific TCRs target unmutated variant regions. Researchers took repertoire samples only after the peak T cell response had come. Spike-specific TCR depth and breadth grew after two AZD1222 doses.

For this clone: Its specificity is not known.

Profiled with immunoSEQ multiplex PCR; TCRdb holds only in-frame clones, not every one. This sample has fewer than 35,000 clones, with roughly nine tenths found just once. The germline V gene encodes CDR1 LNHDA and CDR2 SQIVND (reference sequence). The CDR3 is made up of 14 amino acids. V was clipped by 1 base and J by 5 bases, with 12 bases between them. This TCR was recovered from an adult in good health. This chain connects TRBV19 to TRBJ2-7; D is possibly TRBD1 or TRBD2 (5 bases each). The specimen was peripheral blood, collected on day 0 of AZD1222 vaccination. The DNA of the CDR3 is TGTGCCAGTAGTATAGGGACTGGCAGGGACGAGCAGTACTTC. Translation gives CASSIGTGRDEQYF.